This TCR beta chain emerged from a study of human T cells and chemical hapten exposure. As to time point: patch test 3, about 24 weeks after DPC sensitization. Treatment described: therapeutic diphenylcyclopropenone sensitization with weekly scalp DPC. TCRdb independently ran MiXCR on the RACE reads; one entry per CDR3 protein. The sample consists of 190,000 or so distinct CDR3 sequences, around 25% of them appearing once. Germline loops: CDR1 MNHEY, CDR2 SVGAGI. The CDR3 covers 14 residues. V gave up 5 bases and J gave up 0 bases, with 10 bases separating them. This receptor was identified in a woman aged 40 to 50 with alopecia areata. Some clones in this sample may be carry-over from other donors' samples. The chain couples TRBV6-5 to TRBJ2-5, with TRBD2 as a possible D gene (6 bases). Specimen: whole blood, collected in connection with sensitization to the hapten diphenylcyclopropenone (DPC). CDR3 region: CASSPGTHQETQYF. The CDR3, as DNA: TGTGCCAGCAGTCCCGGGACTCACCAAGAGACCCAGTACTTC.